This is a list of T cell receptor beta chains from one sample in a study of T cell responses to AZD1222 COVID-19 vaccine. Measured with immunoSEQ multiplex PCR; TCRdb has only the in-frame clones, and not every one. The table has approximately 85,000 clones, roughly nine tenths seen once; the top ten hold around 7.7%. The source was peripheral blood, collected on day 0 of AZD1222 vaccination. The source is an adult in good health. CDR3s include the opening cysteine and the closing phenylalanine or tryptophan. A D gene is named only where the DNA matches it firmly. Clone size appears in some rows only: once, few, many, or a class for an expanded clone.

D gene | J gene | CDR3 length | V gene | clone size | CDR3 DNA | CDR3 protein
TRBD2 | TRBJ2-1 | 15 | TRBV6-6 | NA | TGTGCCAGCAGGGTAGCGGGAGGGGGGGACAATGAGCAGTTCTTC | CASRVAGGGDNEQFF
NA | TRBJ2-7 | 9 | TRBV10-2 | NA | TGCGCCAGCAACTACGAGCAGTACTTC | CASNYEQYF
NA | TRBJ1-5 | 13 | TRBV6-5 | NA | TGTGCCAGCAGACAGCCGTACAATCAGCCCCAGCATTTT | CASRQPYNQPQHF
NA | TRBJ2-1 | 14 | TRBV6-5 | NA | TGTGCCAGCAGGGAGGGTGGGCCATACAATGAGCAGTTCTTC | CASREGGPYNEQFF
NA | TRBJ2-7 | 13 | TRBV28 | NA | TGTGCCAGCAGGGCGGGCTTCTCCTACGAGCAGTACTTC | CASRAGFSYEQYF
NA | TRBJ2-1 | 14 | TRBV10-1 | NA | TGCGCCAGCAGTGAATCGGGGGGCCGCAATGAGCAGTTCTTC | CASSESGGRNEQFF
NA | TRBJ2-7 | 13 | TRBV7-7 | NA | TGTGCTAGCAGCCCACAGGGAACCTACGAGCAGTACTTC | CASSPQGTYEQYF
NA | TRBJ2-1 | 11 | TRBV11-2 | NA | TGTGCCAGCAGCATCCTCAATGAGCAGTTCTTC | CASSILNEQFF
TRBD1 | TRBJ2-7 | 14 | TRBV6-5 | NA | TGTGCCAGCAGTCGGGACAGGGGATTCCACGAGCAGTACTTC | CASSRDRGFHEQYF
NA | TRBJ1-5 | 14 | TRBV19 | NA | TGTGCCAGTAGTATAGGAAGAGGGACTCAGCCCCAGCATTTT | CASSIGRGTQPQHF
NA | TRBJ2-1 | 12 | TRBV3-1/TRBV3-2 | NA | TGTGCCAGCAGCCTCTGGGGGTATGAGCAGTTCTTC | CASSLWGYEQFF
TRBD1 | TRBJ1-5 | 15 | TRBV4-1 | NA | TGCGCCAGCAGCCAAGACGGACAGGGCACCCAGCCCCAGCATTTT | CASSQDGQGTQPQHF
NA | TRBJ2-7 | 13 | TRBV11-2 | NA | TGTGCCAGCAGCTGGTCCGCGGAGAGAGAGCAGTACTTC | CASSWSAEREQYF
NA | TRBJ2-1 | 13 | TRBV6-6 | NA | TGTGCCAGCAGCCCCGGGACCCCCTGGGAGCAGTTCTTC | CASSPGTPWEQFF
NA | TRBJ1-2 | 12 | TRBV30 | NA | TGTGCCTGGATTCGGCACCCGTATGGCTACACCTTC | CAWIRHPYGYTF
NA | TRBJ1-1 | 13 | TRBV10-2 | NA | TGCGCCAGCAGTCAACTTATGAACACTGAAGCTTTCTTT | CASSQLMNTEAFF
TRBD1 | TRBJ2-3 | 13 | TRBV30 | once | TGTGCCTGGAGTACGGGACAGGGAGATACGCAGTATTTT | CAWSTGQGDTQYF
NA | TRBJ1-5 | 16 | TRBV19 | once | TGTGCCAGTAGTATAGGGGGGATACGAGCAAATCAGCCCCAGCATTTT | CASSIGGIRANQPQHF
TRBD1 | TRBJ2-7 | 15 | TRBV6-2/TRBV6-3 | NA | TGTGCCAGCAGTTACGTGACAGGGATTTACTACGAGCAGTACTTC | CASSYVTGIYYEQYF
TRBD2 | TRBJ2-1 | 16 | TRBV28 | NA | TGTGCCAGCAGTCCGCTAGCGGGAAGCTCCTACAATGAGCAGTTCTTC | CASSPLAGSSYNEQFF
NA | TRBJ2-7 | 14 | TRBV30 | NA | TGTGCCTGGAGCATTCAGGGGGGGGCCTACGAGCAGTACTTC | CAWSIQGGAYEQYF
TRBD1 | TRBJ1-4 | 15 | TRBV28 | NA | TGTGCCAGCAGAAGGGCCGGGACAGCAAATGAAAAACTGTTTTTT | CASRRAGTANEKLFF
TRBD2 | TRBJ2-5 | 17 | TRBV28 | NA | TGTGCCAGCAGTTTAAGGGCTCTAGCGGGAGGAGGAGAGACCCAGTACTTC | CASSLRALAGGGETQYF
NA | TRBJ2-5 | 13 | TRBV4-2 | NA | TGTGCCAGCAGCCAAGAGGGACAAGAGACCCAGTACTTC | CASSQEGQETQYF
NA | TRBJ1-5 | 15 | TRBV19 | NA | TGTGCCAGTAGTATAGCGGGAGGGGCCGGGGAGCCCCAGCATTTT | CASSIAGGAGEPQHF
NA | TRBJ1-5 | 14 | TRBV30 | NA | TGTGCCTGGAGTGTAATCCCACGGGGCCAGCCCCAGCATTTT | CAWSVIPRGQPQHF
NA | TRBJ1-2 | 15 | TRBV28 | NA | TGTGCCAGCAGTTCCCACACGACTGGGAGGTATGGCTACACCTTC | CASSSHTTGRYGYTF